This T cell receptor (beta chain) was obtained from a study of T cell responses to AZD1222 COVID-19 vaccine. Here immunoSEQ multiplex PCR was the method, and the copy in TCRdb shows in-frame clones only, minus some. The table lists about 170,000 clones, over 85% of them singletons, with 1.6% in the top ten. The CDR3 is 16 amino acids. Trimming took off 5 bases at V and 1 base at J, with 18 bases between the two ends. Germline lookup yields CDR1 SGHVS and CDR2 FNYEAQ. This TCR was sampled from an adult in good health. Specimen: peripheral blood, collected on day 0 of AZD1222 vaccination. The chain joins TRBV7-6 to TRBJ2-7; no firm D call. The DNA for the CDR3 is TGTGCCAGCAGCCCACGACCTCTCGCCTCGTCCTACGAGCAGTACTTC. Protein: CASSPRPLASSYEQYF.